This T cell receptor beta chain was sequenced during a study of CD8+CD57+ T cells in acquired aplastic anemia. Study-level findings and limits: No significant patient-versus-control difference appeared in CD8+ Simpson's diversity.

Profiling that covered TCR beta VDJ and CDR3 relied on genomic DNA as its template. From the reads, TCRdb called clonotypes with MiXCR, one entry per CDR3 protein. The table includes about 110,000 distinct CDR3 sequences, around 49% detected once. As to this clonotype: Its specificity is unknown.

This clonotype was sampled from a human donor in good health, serving as a control. The sample was sorted CD4+, CD8+, or CD8+CD57+ T cells (not recorded which) from PBMCs.

CDR3 residues: CATSEGVTNYEQYF. CDR3 in DNA: TGTGCCACCAGCGAAGGAGTTACTAACTACGAGCAGTACTTC. The rearrangement joins TRBV15 to TRBJ2-7; D uncertain. Germline V gene data show CDR1 as LNHNV and CDR2 as YYDKDF (reference sequence). This CDR3 has 14 residues. Between the trimmed V and J ends, which lost 5 bases and 3 bases, there was a span of 14 bases.